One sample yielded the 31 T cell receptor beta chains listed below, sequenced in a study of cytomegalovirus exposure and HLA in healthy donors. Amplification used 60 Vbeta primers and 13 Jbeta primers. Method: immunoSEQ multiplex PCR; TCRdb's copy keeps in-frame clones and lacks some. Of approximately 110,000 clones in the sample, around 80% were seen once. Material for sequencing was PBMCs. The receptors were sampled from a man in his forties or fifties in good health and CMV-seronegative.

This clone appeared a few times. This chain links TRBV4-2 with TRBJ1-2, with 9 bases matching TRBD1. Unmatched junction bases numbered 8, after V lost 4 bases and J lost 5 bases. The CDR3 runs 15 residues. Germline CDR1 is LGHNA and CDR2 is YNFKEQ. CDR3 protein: CASSLSGTGRYGYTF. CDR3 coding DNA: TGTGCCAGCAGCCTTTCCGGGACAGGGAGGTATGGCTACACCTTC.

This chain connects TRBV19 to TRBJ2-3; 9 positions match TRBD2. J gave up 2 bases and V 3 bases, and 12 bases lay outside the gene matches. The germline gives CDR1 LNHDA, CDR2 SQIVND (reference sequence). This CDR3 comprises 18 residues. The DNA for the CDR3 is TGTGCCAGTAGTATTCGCATTCCGGTGGGACTAGCCACAGATACGCAGTATTTT. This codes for CASSIRIPVGLATDTQYF.

This CDR3 is CASSLYWGAGELFF. CDR3 nucleotide sequence: TGTGCCAGCAGCTTATATTGGGGGGCCGGGGAGCTGTTTTTT. This rearrangement joins TRBV7-3 to TRBJ2-2; tentatively, D is TRBD2 (6 bases). The CDR3 totals 14 residues. The V and J ends lost 2 bases and 6 bases respectively, with 10 bases between them. CDR1 and CDR2 from the germline V gene are SGHTA and FQGTGA.

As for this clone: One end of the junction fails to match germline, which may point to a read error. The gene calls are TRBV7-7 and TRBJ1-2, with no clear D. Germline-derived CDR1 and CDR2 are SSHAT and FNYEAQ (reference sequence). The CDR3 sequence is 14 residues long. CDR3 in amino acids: CASSFLRDILDYTF. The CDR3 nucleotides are TGTGCTAGCAGCTTCCTCAGAGACATACTAGACTACACCTTC.

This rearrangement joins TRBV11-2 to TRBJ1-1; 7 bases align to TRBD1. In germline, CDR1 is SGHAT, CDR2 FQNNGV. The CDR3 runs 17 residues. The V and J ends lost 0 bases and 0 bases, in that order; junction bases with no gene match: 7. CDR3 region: CASSLDRSGTVNTEAFF. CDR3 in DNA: TGTGCCAGCAGCTTAGATCGGTCCGGGACAGTGAACACTGAAGCTTTCTTT.

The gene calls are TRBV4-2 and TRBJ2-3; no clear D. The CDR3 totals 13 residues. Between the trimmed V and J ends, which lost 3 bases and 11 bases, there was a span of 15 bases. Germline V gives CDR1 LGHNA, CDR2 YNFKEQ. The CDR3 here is CASSQLPAEKQYF. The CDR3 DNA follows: TGTGCCAGCAGCCAGCTGCCTGCGGAGAAGCAGTATTTT.

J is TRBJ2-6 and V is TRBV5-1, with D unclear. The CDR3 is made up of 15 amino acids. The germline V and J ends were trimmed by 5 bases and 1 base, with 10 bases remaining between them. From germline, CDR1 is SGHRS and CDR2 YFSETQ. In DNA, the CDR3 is TGCGCCAGCAGTGCTGCGATTTCTGGGGCCAACGTCCTGACTTTC. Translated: CASSAAISGANVLTF.

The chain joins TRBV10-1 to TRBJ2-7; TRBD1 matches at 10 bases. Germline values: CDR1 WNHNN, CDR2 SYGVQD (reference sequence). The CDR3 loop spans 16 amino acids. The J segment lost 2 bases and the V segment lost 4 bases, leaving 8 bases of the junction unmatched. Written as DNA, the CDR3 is TGCGCCAGCAGTGGATACGACAGGGGGCTTGCCTACGAGCAGTACTTC. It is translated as CASSGYDRGLAYEQYF.

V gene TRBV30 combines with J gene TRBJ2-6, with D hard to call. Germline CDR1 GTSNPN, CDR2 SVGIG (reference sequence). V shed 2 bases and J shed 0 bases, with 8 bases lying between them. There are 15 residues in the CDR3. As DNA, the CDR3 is TGTGCCTGGAGTTTTTCCCTCTCTGGGGCCAACGTCCTGACTTTC. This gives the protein CAWSFSLSGANVLTF.

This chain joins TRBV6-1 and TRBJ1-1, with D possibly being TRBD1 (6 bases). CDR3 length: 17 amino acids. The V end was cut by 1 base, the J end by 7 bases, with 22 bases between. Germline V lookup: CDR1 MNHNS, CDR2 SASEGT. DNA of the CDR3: TGTGCCAGCAGTGAAGAATTGGGGGCAGTGAGATTGGTTGAAGCTTTCTTT. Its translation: CASSEELGAVRLVEAFF.

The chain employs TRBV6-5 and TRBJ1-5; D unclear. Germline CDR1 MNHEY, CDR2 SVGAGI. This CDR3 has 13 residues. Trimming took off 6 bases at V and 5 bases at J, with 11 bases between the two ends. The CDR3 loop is CASSQTRDQPQHF. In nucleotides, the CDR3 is TGTGCCAGCAGCCAAACCCGGGATCAGCCCCAGCATTTT.

The CDR3 DNA reads TGCGCCAGCAGCCAAGATGGATCAGGGGCCGGGGAGCTGTTTTTT. This sequence encodes CASSQDGSGAGELFF. This rearrangement joins TRBV4-3 to TRBJ2-2, with D possibly TRBD1 on 6 matching bases. The germline CDR1 and CDR2 sequences are LGHNA and YSLEER. V lost 0 bases to trimming and J lost 6 bases, with 11 bases between them. CDR3 size: 15 residues.

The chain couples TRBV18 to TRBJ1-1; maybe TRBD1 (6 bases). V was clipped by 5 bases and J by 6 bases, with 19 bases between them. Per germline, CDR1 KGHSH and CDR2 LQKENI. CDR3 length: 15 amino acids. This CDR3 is CASSTTNREWAEAFF. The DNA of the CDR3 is TGTGCCAGCTCAACCACGAACAGGGAGTGGGCTGAAGCTTTCTTT.

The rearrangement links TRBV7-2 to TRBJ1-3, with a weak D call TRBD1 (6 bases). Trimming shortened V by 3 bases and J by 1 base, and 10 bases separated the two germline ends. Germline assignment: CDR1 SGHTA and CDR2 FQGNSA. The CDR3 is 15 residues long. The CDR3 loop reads CASSFAQGSGNTIYF. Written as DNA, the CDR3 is TGTGCCAGCAGCTTTGCCCAGGGGTCTGGAAACACCATATATTTT.

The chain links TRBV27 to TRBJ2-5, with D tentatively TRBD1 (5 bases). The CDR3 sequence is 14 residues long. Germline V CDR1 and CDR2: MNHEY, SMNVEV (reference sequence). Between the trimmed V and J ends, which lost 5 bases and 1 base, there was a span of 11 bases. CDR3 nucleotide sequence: TGTGCCAGCAGTCAGGGCTGGAGCCAAGAGACCCAGTACTTC. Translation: CASSQGWSQETQYF.

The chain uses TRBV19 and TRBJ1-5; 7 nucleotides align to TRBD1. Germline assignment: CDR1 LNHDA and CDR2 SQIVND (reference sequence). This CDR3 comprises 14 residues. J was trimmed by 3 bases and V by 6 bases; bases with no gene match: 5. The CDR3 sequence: CASSSGTVNQPQHF. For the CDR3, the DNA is TGTGCCAGTAGCTCCGGGACAGTCAATCAGCCCCAGCATTTT. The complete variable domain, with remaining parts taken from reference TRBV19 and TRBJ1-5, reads DGGITQSPKYLFRKEGQNVTLSCEQNLNHDAMYWYRQDPGQGLRLIYYSQIVNDFQKGDIAEGYSVSREKKESFPLTVTSAQKNPTAFYLCASSSGTVNQPQHFGDGTRLSIL.

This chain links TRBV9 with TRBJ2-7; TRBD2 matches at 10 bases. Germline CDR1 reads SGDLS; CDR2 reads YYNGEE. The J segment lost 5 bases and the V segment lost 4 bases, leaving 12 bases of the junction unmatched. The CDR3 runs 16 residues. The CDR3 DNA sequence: TGTGCCAGCAGCTCCGGGGTAGCGGGAGGAGCTGACGAGCAGTACTTC. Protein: CASSSGVAGGADEQYF.

The CDR3 is CASSPSGFHEQFF. In DNA, the CDR3 is TGTGCCAGCAGCCCCTCAGGGTTCCATGAGCAGTTCTTC. V is TRBV14 and J is TRBJ2-1; perhaps TRBD1 as D (5 bases). CDR1 is SGHDN, CDR2 FVKESK, per germline. The length of the CDR3 is 13 residues. The ends were cut back, 4 bases at V and 8 bases at J, with 12 bases in the middle.

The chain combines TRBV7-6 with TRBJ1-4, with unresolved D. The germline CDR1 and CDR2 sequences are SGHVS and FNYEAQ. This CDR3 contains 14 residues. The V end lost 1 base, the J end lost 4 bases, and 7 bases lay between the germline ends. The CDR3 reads CASSLGDNNEKLFF. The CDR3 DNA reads TGTGCCAGCAGCTTAGGAGACAATAATGAAAAACTGTTTTTT.

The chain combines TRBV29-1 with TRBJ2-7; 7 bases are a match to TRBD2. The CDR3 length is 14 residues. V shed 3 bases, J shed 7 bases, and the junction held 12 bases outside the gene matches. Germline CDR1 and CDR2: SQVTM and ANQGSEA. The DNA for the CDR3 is TGCAGCGTTGAGAACGCGGGAGTAACGGAGGAGCAGTACTTC. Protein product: CSVENAGVTEEQYF.

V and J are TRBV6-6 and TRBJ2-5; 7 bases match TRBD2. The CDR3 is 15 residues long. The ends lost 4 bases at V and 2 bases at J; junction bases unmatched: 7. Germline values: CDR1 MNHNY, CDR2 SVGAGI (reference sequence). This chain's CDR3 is CASSSSARGQETQYF. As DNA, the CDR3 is TGTGCCAGCAGTTCCTCCGCGCGGGGGCAAGAGACCCAGTACTTC.

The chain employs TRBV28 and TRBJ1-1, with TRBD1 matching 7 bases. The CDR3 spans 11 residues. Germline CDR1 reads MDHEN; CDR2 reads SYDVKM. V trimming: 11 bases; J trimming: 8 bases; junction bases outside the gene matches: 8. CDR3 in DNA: TGTGCCTCGACAGGGTTGGTGGAAGCTTTCTTT. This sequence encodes CASTGLVEAFF.

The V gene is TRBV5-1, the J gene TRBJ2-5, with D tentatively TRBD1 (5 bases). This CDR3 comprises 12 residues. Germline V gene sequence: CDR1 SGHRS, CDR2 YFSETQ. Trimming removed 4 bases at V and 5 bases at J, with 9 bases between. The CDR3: CASSNKGETQYF. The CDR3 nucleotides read TGCGCCAGCAGCAACAAGGGGGAGACCCAGTACTTC.

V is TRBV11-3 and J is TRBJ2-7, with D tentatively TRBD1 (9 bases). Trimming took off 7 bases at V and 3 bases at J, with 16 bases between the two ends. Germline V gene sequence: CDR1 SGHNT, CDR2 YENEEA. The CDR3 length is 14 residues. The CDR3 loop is CASTGGTGLYEQYF. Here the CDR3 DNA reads TGTGCCAGCACGGGGGGGACAGGGCTCTACGAGCAGTACTTC.

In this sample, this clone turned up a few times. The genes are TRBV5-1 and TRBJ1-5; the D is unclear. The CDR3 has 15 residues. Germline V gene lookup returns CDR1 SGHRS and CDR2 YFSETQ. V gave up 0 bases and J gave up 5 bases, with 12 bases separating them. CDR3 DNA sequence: TGCGCCAGCAGCTTGGACCCAGGTGAAGATCAGCCCCAGCATTTT. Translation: CASSLDPGEDQPQHF.

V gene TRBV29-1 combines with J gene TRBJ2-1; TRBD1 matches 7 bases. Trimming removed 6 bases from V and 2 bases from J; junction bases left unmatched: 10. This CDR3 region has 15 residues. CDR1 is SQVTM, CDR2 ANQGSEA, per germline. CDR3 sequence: CSVASRQGAYNEQFF. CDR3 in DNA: TGCAGCGTCGCCTCCCGACAGGGAGCCTACAATGAGCAGTTCTTC.

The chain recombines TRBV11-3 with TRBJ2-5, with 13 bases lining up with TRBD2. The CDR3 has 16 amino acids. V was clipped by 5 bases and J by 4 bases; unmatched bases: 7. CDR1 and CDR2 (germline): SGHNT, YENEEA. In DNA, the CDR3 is TGTGCCAGCAGCCTCGGACTAGCGGGGGCGCGAGAGACCCAGTACTTC. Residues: CASSLGLAGARETQYF.

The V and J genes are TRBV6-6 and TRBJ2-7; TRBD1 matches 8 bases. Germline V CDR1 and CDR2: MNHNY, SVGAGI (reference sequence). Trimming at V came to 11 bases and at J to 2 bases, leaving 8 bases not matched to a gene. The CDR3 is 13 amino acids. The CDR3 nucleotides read TGTGCCTCCGAGGGACAGGATGCCTACGAGCAGTACTTC. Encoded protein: CASEGQDAYEQYF.

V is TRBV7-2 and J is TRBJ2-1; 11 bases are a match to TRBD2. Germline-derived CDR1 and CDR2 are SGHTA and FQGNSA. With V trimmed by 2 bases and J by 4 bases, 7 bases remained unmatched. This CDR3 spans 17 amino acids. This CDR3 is CASSLRLAGGLYNEQFF. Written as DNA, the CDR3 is TGTGCCAGCAGCTTAAGGCTAGCGGGGGGACTGTACAATGAGCAGTTCTTC.

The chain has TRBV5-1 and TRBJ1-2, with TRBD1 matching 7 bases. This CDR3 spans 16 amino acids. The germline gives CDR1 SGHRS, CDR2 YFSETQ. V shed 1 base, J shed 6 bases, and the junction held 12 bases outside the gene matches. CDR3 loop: CASSLRVTGYSDGYTF. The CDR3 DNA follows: TGCGCCAGCAGCTTGAGGGTGACAGGGTATTCGGATGGCTACACCTTC.

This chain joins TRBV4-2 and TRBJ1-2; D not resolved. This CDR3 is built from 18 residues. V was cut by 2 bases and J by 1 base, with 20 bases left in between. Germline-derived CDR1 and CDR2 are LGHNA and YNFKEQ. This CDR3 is CASSQLFNGNLLNYGYTF. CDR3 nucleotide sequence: TGTGCCAGCAGCCAATTGTTTAACGGTAACCTCCTTAACTATGGCTACACCTTC.